The T cell receptor (beta chain) under discussion was sequenced for a study of T cells in localized non-small cell lung cancer. V lost 5 bases and J lost 2, with 15 bases in between. The CDR3 totals 15 residues. Looked up from germline, CDR1 is MDHEN and CDR2 is SYDVKM. This clone was detected only once. Its antigen is currently unknown. Produced via immunoSEQ multiplex PCR; TCRdb's table is partial and in-frame only. The sample has over 20,000 clones; 84% are singletons. Study-wide points: Blood T cell density predicted longer survival; adjacent-lung clonality, shorter. Uninvolved adjacent lung had higher T cell clonality than tumor and all other tissues. When the top 100 tumor clones were examined, a median approximately 57 of them also appeared in the adjacent lung, which was paired and uninvolved.

The J gene is TRBJ1-2, the V gene TRBV28, with D possibly matching TRBD1 (6 bases). The source was PBMCs, collected before any cancer treatment. The receptor comes from a man between 40 and 75 years old with stage II lung adenocarcinoma. The CDR3 DNA reads TGTGCCAGCAGTCTGATCAGGGGTGGGAACTATGGCTACACCTTC. Translated: CASSLIRGGNYGYTF.